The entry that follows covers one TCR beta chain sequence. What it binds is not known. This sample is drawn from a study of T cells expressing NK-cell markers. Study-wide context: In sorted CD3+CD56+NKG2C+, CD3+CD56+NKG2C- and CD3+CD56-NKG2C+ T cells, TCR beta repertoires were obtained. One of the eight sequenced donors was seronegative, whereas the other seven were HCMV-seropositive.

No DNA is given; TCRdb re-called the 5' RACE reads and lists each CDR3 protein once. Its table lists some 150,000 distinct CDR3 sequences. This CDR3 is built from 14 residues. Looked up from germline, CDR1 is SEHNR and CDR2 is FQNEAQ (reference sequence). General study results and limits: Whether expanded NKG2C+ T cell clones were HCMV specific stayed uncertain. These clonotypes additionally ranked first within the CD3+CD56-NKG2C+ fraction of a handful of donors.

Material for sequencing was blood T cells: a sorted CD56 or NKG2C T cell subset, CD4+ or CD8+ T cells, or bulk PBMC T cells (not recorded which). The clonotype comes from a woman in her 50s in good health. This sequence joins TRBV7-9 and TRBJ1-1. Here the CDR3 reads CASSPGEVGAEAFF.